This TCR beta chain was profiled in a study of blood T cell repertoires in COVID-19. Study-level background: Donors in the United States, Italy and Spain gave samples during acute or convalescent COVID-19.

Per the study methods: Researchers report that nucleated cell counts were estimated from reference gene primer amplification. Here immunoSEQ multiplex PCR was the method, and the copy in TCRdb shows in-frame clones only, minus some. That table gives V, J and clone size, and the DNA gave D and trimming. Of 410,000 or so clones listed, around nine tenths are singletons. Seattle's enrolled individuals joined amid active infection and were then monitored longitudinally. Losses at the gene ends were 5 bases for V and 6 bases for J; bases not matched to a gene: 3. Germline V gives CDR1 SEHNR, CDR2 FQNEAQ (reference sequence). CDR3 length: 13 residues.

The chain carries TRBV7-9 and TRBJ2-2; 7 bases are a match to TRBD1. Sequenced input: peripheral blood. The TCR was taken from a woman aged 40 to 49 with COVID-19, enrolled during active disease. The CDR3 DNA sequence: TGTGCCAGCAGCCGTGACAGGGCCGGGGAGCTGTTTTTT. It yields the protein CASSRDRAGELFF.